The entry below describes one T cell receptor (beta chain). CD45RO-negative, CCR7-selected cells formed the naive CD8 fraction, which excluded terminally differentiated effector memory CD45RA+ cells. This entry belongs to a study of shared clonotypes between healthy human individuals. In the authors' methods: For the immunoSEQ data, sequences were junction-only without quality scores, so filtering differed. Sequenced by immunoSEQ multiplex PCR; TCRdb stores in-frame clones only, minus some. That table gives V, J and clone size, and the DNA gave D and trimming. This table has about 580,000 clones, roughly 98% appearing once. This CDR3 is built from 16 residues. Germline V CDR1 and CDR2: MGHRA, YSYEKL. V was pared by 5 bases and J by 0 bases, with 13 bases between.

The V gene is TRBV4-1, the J gene TRBJ2-2, with a tentative D call TRBD2 (5 bases). The sequencing input was naive CD8+ T cells sorted from blood. This clonotype was obtained from a man aged 30 to 45 in good health. The CDR3 spells CASSSLAGANTGELFF. CDR3 DNA sequence: TGCGCCAGCAGCTCCCTGGCGGGCGCGAACACCGGGGAGCTGTTTTTT.